The 18 T cell receptor beta chains below come from one sample, sequenced in a study of T cell responses to AZD1222 COVID-19 vaccine. Clones were read by immunoSEQ multiplex PCR, and TCRdb kept only the in-frame ones, dropping some. The sample gives tens of thousands of clones, 85% of which show up once; over 3.5% is in the top ten. Sequencing was performed on peripheral blood, taken 28 days after the second AZD1222 dose. Every receptor here comes from an adult who received the AZD1222 COVID-19 vaccine.

The J gene is TRBJ2-2, the V gene TRBV27, with D possibly matching TRBD2 (7 bases). Trimming removed 3 bases from V and 6 bases from J, with 14 bases in between. The CDR3 totals 15 residues. Looked up from germline, CDR1 is MNHEY and CDR2 is SMNVEV (reference sequence). CDR3 DNA sequence: TGTGCCAGCAGTTTGGGTGGGGGGGCGGCCGGGGAGCTGTTTTTT. It translates to CASSLGGGAAGELFF.

CDR3 in DNA: TGTGCCAGCAGCCGCCTACTAAACCACCAGGCTGAGCAGTTCTTC. Translated: CASSRLLNHQAEQFF. The J gene is TRBJ2-1, the V gene TRBV5-5; no definite D call. Between the trimmed V and J ends, which lost 4 bases and 9 bases, there was a span of 20 bases. The CDR3 is made up of 15 amino acids. Germline lookup yields CDR1 SGHKS and CDR2 YYEKEE (reference sequence).

The rearrangement joins TRBV7-3 to TRBJ2-7; TRBD2 matches 8 bases. The CDR3 is 15 residues long. V lost 0 bases to trimming and J lost 3 bases; unmatched junction nucleotides: 4. Germline values: CDR1 SGHTA, CDR2 FQGTGA. CDR3 DNA: TGTGCCAGCAGCTTAACTGGAGCGGGAGTCTACGAGCAGTACTTC. Translation: CASSLTGAGVYEQYF.

The V call is TRBV6-5, the J call TRBJ2-7; 12 bases line up with TRBD2. J lost 9 bases, V lost 6 bases, and 6 bases had no gene match. This CDR3 comprises 13 residues. Germline V gene sequence: CDR1 MNHEY, CDR2 SVGAGI. Written as DNA, the CDR3 is TGTGCCAGCAGGGCGACTAGCGGGAGTTTGCAGTACTTC. It specifies CASRATSGSLQYF.

The CDR3 is CAIGDGGSGSGANVLTF. For the CDR3, the DNA is TGTGCCATTGGGGATGGGGGCTCTGGATCTGGGGCCAACGTCCTGACTTTC. The V gene is TRBV10-3, the J gene TRBJ2-6; a possible D gene is TRBD1 (6 bases). This CDR3 contains 17 residues. V shed 9 bases and J shed 1 base, with 19 bases lying between them. Germline lookup yields CDR1 ENHRY and CDR2 SYGVKD.

The gene calls are TRBV2 and TRBJ2-3, with D possibly TRBD2 on 6 matching bases. Germline assignment: CDR1 SNHLY and CDR2 FYNNEI. V lost 6 bases and J lost 2, with 18 bases in between. The CDR3 length is 16 residues. CDR3 coding DNA: TGTGCCAGCAGGGGATCGGGACTCCGCGACACAGATACGCAGTATTTT. Translating gives CASRGSGLRDTDTQYF.

The chain combines TRBV5-1 with TRBJ2-7, with TRBD1 identical over 7 bases. Germline CDR1 SGHRS, CDR2 YFSETQ. V gave up 4 bases and J gave up 3 bases; unmatched junction bases: 7. The CDR3 covers 14 residues. Here the CDR3 DNA reads TGCGCCAGCAGCCCCTACCGGGACAGCTACGAGCAGTACTTC. Translating gives CASSPYRDSYEQYF.

This clone was picked up one time. The chain uses TRBV19 and TRBJ1-3; D is uncertain. Germline V gene sequence: CDR1 LNHDA, CDR2 SQIVND (reference sequence). The CDR3 is 16 amino acids. The germline V and J ends were trimmed by 5 bases and 0 bases, with 14 bases remaining between them. CDR3 DNA sequence: TGTGCCAGTAGTGACTCCCGGCCCCTCTCTGGAAACACCATATATTTT. Amino acid sequence: CASSDSRPLSGNTIYF.

This chain connects TRBV27 to TRBJ2-3; D possibly corresponds to TRBD2 (6 bases). The V gene's germline CDR1 is MNHEY and CDR2 SMNVEV (reference sequence). The germline V and J ends were trimmed by 8 bases and 1 base, with 22 bases remaining between them. This CDR3 region has 17 residues. CDR3 bases: TGTGCCAGCTGTAAATTTAGGACGGGAGCAGGCACAGATACGCAGTATTTT. Protein sequence: CASCKFRTGAGTDTQYF.

The rearrangement links TRBV3-1 (or the pseudogene TRBV3-2) to TRBJ1-2; no clear D. The germline V and J ends were trimmed by 3 bases and 4 bases, with 12 bases remaining between them. Germline CDR1 is LGHDT and CDR2 is YNNKEL (reference sequence). CDR3 length: 14 residues. The CDR3 DNA follows: TGTGCCAGCAGCCAGGTTACCGGGGTCTATGGCTACACCTTC. Protein: CASSQVTGVYGYTF.

The V gene is TRBV7-2, the J gene TRBJ2-5; no firm D call. Germline V CDR1 and CDR2: SGHTA, FQGNSA. This CDR3 has 12 amino acids. The ends were cut back, 5 bases at V and 7 bases at J, with 11 bases in the middle. The CDR3 is CASSLSRPTQYF. For the CDR3, the DNA is TGTGCCAGCAGCCTAAGTCGGCCGACCCAGTACTTC.

This chain links TRBV27 with TRBJ1-5; D is perhaps TRBD1 (5 bases). The CDR3 loop spans 14 amino acids. Between the trimmed V and J ends, which lost 6 bases and 7 bases, there was a span of 16 bases. In germline, CDR1 is MNHEY, CDR2 SMNVEV (reference sequence). CDR3 residues: CASSDPGNGQPQHF. As DNA, the CDR3 is TGTGCCAGCAGCGACCCAGGGAATGGGCAGCCCCAGCATTTT.

The table lists this clone with a count of one. The chain employs TRBV5-1 and TRBJ2-7, with 9 bases lining up with TRBD1. The CDR3 consists of 13 residues. Trimming removed 4 bases from V and 6 bases from J; junction bases left unmatched: 5. Germline V gene lookup returns CDR1 SGHRS and CDR2 YFSETQ. CDR3 sequence (DNA): TGCGCCAGCAGCATACAGGGGGCCGGCGAGCAGTACTTC. Translating it yields CASSIQGAGEQYF.

The chain employs TRBV18 and TRBJ1-3, with D possibly being TRBD1 (6 bases). The length of the CDR3 is 15 residues. The germline V gene encodes CDR1 KGHSH and CDR2 LQKENI. Trimming pared 0 bases from V and 0 bases from J, leaving 6 bases between. The CDR3 DNA is TGTGCCAGCTCACCACCGGGGGCCTCTGGAAACACCATATATTTT. Translated: CASSPPGASGNTIYF.

This clone was picked up a small number of times. The V and J genes are TRBV3-1 (or the pseudogene TRBV3-2) and TRBJ1-1; D remains unclear. Trimming pared 5 bases from V and 0 bases from J, leaving 7 bases between. The germline V gene has CDR1 LGHDT and CDR2 YNNKEL (reference sequence). The CDR3 runs 13 residues. CDR3 sequence (DNA): TGTGCCAGCAGCGACACCATGAACACTGAAGCTTTCTTT. This encodes CASSDTMNTEAFF.

The chain couples TRBV5-1 to TRBJ2-2, with 8 bases fitting TRBD2. The CDR3 runs to 16 residues. Germline loops: CDR1 SGHRS, CDR2 YFSETQ. Trimming removed 1 base from V and 7 bases from J; junction bases left unmatched: 9. DNA for the CDR3: TGCGCCAGCAGCTTGAAAGCGGGGGCTTACAACGGGGAGCTGTTTTTT. Translating it yields CASSLKAGAYNGELFF. Full variable domain (rest looked up from reference TRBV5-1 and TRBJ2-2): KAGVTQTPRYLIKTRGQQVTLSCSPISGHRSVSWYQQTPGQGLQFLFEYFSETQRNKGNFPGRFSGRQFSNSRSEMNVSTLELGDSALYLCASSLKAGAYNGELFFGEGSRLTVL.

The rearrangement joins TRBV30 to TRBJ1-2; D might be TRBD1 (5 bases). This CDR3 spans 14 amino acids. The V gene's germline CDR1 is GTSNPN and CDR2 SVGIG (reference sequence). With 4 bases removed from V and 5 bases from J, the gap between germline ends came to 17 bases. The CDR3 protein is CAWKLSGTDYGYTF. As DNA, the CDR3 is TGTGCCTGGAAGTTGTCCGGGACGGATTATGGCTACACCTTC.

The chain couples TRBV10-3 to TRBJ2-1; D not certain. The CDR3 has 12 amino acids. Trimming shortened V by 3 bases and J by 10 bases, and 10 bases separated the two germline ends. Germline CDR1 ENHRY, CDR2 SYGVKD. CDR3 nucleotides: TGTGCCATCAGTGATGCAAGAAACGAGCAGTTCTTC. Protein product: CAISDARNEQFF.